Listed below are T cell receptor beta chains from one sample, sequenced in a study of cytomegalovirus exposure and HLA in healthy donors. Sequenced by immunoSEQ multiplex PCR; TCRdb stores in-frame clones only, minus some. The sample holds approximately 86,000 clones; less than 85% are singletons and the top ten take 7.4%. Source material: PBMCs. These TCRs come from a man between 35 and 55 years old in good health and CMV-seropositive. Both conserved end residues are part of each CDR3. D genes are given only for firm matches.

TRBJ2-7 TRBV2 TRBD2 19 TGTGCCAGCAAGAATTTCGTCACTAGCGGGAGGTATCAATCCTACGAGCAGTACTTC CASKNFVTSGRYQSYEQYF
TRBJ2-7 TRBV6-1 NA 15 TGTGCCAGCAGTGAAGCGGCTAGCCAGCCCTACGAGCAGTACTTC CASSEAASQPYEQYF
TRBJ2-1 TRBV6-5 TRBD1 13 TGTGCCAGCAGTTACCAAACAGGGGGCGAGCAGTTCTTC CASSYQTGGEQFF
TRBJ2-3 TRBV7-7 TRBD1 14 TGTGCTAGCAGCTCGGGACAGGAACCAGATACGCAGTATTTT CASSSGQEPDTQYF
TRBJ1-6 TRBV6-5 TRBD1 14 TGTGCCAGTAGTGGAGCAGGGGGCGTATCACCCCTCCACTTT CASSGAGGVSPLHF
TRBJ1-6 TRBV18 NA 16 TGTGCCAGCTCACCCCCGAACCTCGCGAGGAATTCACCCCTCCACTTT CASSPPNLARNSPLHF
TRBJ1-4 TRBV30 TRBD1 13 TGTGCCTCCAGGGGGGTCGAGAATGAAAAACTGTTTTTT CASRGVENEKLFF
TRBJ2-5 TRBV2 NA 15 TGTGCCAGCAGCGAAACTGAGACAGGGAGGGAGACCCAGTACTTC CASSETETGRETQYF
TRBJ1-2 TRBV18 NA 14 TGTGCCAGCTCACCAGACCTACAGGGCTATGGCTACACCTTC CASSPDLQGYGYTF
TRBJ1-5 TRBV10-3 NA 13 TGTGCCATCAGTGTGGAGCTTAATCAGCCCCAGCATTTT CAISVELNQPQHF
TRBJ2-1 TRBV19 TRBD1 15 TGTGCCAGTAGTGAGGACAGGGGGCTGTACAATGAGCAGTTCTTC CASSEDRGLYNEQFF
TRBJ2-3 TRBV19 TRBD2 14 TGTGCCAGTAGACCGACTAGCGGCACAGATACGCAGTATTTT CASRPTSGTDTQYF
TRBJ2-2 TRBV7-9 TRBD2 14 TGTGCCAGCAGCTTACCGGGGAGGGTCGGGGAGCTGTTTTTT CASSLPGRVGELFF
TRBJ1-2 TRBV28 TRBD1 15 TGTGCCAGCAGCTCCTTCGGGACAGGGTCGGATGGCTACACCTTC CASSSFGTGSDGYTF
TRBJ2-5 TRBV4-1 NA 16 TGCGCCAGCAGCCAGTCGTTTAGGGGGTCCCAAGAGACCCAGTACTTC CASSQSFRGSQETQYF
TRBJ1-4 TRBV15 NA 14 TGTGCCACCAGCAGAGCAGGGAATAATGAAAAACTGTTTTTT CATSRAGNNEKLFF